The sequence of this TCR beta chain was determined in a study of blood T cell repertoires in COVID-19. Across the whole study: The United States, Italy and Spain supplied acute and convalescent COVID-19 samples.

Some clones are missing from TCRdb's copy, which holds only in-frame ones; the method was immunoSEQ multiplex PCR. In the table there are just under 350,000 clones, around four fifths of which are singletons. The CDR3 contains 15 residues. The junction had 7 bases not matched to a gene; V was cut back by 5 bases and J by 4 bases. Germline lookup yields CDR1 ENHRY and CDR2 SYGVKD. The source is a man younger than 45 with active or convalescent COVID-19. The chain joins TRBV10-3 to TRBJ1-4; 7 bases fit TRBD1. The sequencing input was peripheral blood. Here the CDR3 DNA reads TGTGCCATCAGTCCCGGGACAGCAAGTAATGAAAAACTGTTTTTT. It specifies CAISPGTASNEKLFF.